The TCR beta chain described here comes from a study of T cell responses to AZD1222 COVID-19 vaccine. As for this clone: Its target is unknown.

Clones were sequenced by immunoSEQ multiplex PCR, and TCRdb holds only the in-frame ones, with some missing. The sample lists 140,000 to 150,000 clones; approximately 88% were seen once. Study findings and constraints: Spike as a whole was targeted by vaccine-associated CD4 TCRs, dominant at 160-218 and 743-854.

The germline gives CDR1 KGHSH, CDR2 LQKENI. This CDR3 is built from 13 residues. Trimming pared 2 bases from V and 0 bases from J, leaving 3 bases between. The chain carries TRBV18 and TRBJ2-3; D unresolved. The receptor's source is an adult in good health. The sequences come from peripheral blood, collected on day 0 of AZD1222 vaccination. The chain's CDR3 is CASSPGSTDTQYF. The CDR3 DNA is TGTGCCAGCTCACCAGGGAGCACAGATACGCAGTATTTT.